The T cell receptor (beta chain) under discussion was sequenced for a study of tumor and adjacent non-tumor tissue in lung cancer. The CDR3 covers 15 residues. The germline V gene encodes CDR1 SQVTM and CDR2 ANQGSEA. RNA was extracted from bulk tissue without any cell sorting. As for this clonotype: As yet, its antigen is unknown. A read error may account for a junction end that differs from germline.

TCRbeta libraries were built with three rounds of nested PCR, modified from ARM-PCR. TCRdb itself ran the multiplex PCR reads through MiXCR, one entry per CDR3 protein. The sample records 65,000 to 95,000 distinct CDR3 sequences, around 75% being singletons. Study observations and caveats: Top 100 clones took a larger repertoire share in normal lung.

The source is a woman between 50 and 59 years old with non-small cell lung cancer. Sample: lung tumor tissue. This chain uses TRBV29-1 with TRBJ2-1; 10 bases are a match to TRBD2. Here the CDR3 DNA reads TGTAGCGTTGAAGCTTTCCTAGCGGGAGTGGGTGAGCAGTTCTTC. Its translation is CSVEAFLAGVGEQFF.